This note documents a single T cell receptor beta chain sequence. Its target is not known. Each TRB cDNA library was prepared by 5' RACE (with UMI labels). TCRdb re-called the 5' RACE reads; one entry per CDR3 protein, DNA not given. The sample yields approximately 96,000 distinct CDR3 sequences, of which the top ten take up 0.95% to 1.4%. The data were taken from a study of CXCR3-negative and CXCR3-positive naive CD8 T cells. The CDR3 covers 11 residues. Germline V CDR1 and CDR2: SQVTM, ANQGSEA. Study-level points and caveats: Hydrophobicity was higher for TRB CDR3s found in CXCR3-positive naive cells than in CXCR3-negative naive cells.

J is TRBJ2-5 and V is TRBV29-1. This TCR derives from a human donor in good health. Some clones in this sample may be carry-over from other donors' samples. What was sequenced was naive CXCR3+ CD8+ T cells from blood. Subset: CD45RO-CCR7+CD27+CD95- naive CD8+ T cells expressing CXCR3 (TNR3+). This chain's CDR3 is CSADRQETQYF.